Listed below are T cell receptor beta chains from one sample, sequenced in a study of beta chain features in type 1 diabetes. Profiled with immunoSEQ multiplex PCR; TCRdb holds only in-frame clones, not every one. In the table there are about 240,000 clones, 27% of which are singletons. The sequenced material came from central memory CD4+ T cells from blood. The source is a young man in good health. Each CDR3 is given with its conserved first and last residue. D genes are given only for firm matches. Only part of the rows carry a size: once, few, many, or a class if the clone is expanded.

V gene	J gene	CDR3 length	clone size	D gene	CDR3 protein	CDR3 DNA
TRBV7-2	TRBJ2-5	12	few	.	CASSSVRETQYF	TGTGCCAGCAGCTCCGTGAGGGAGACCCAGTACTTC
TRBV2	TRBJ2-7	12	.	.	CASSEARHEQYF	TGTGCCAGCAGTGAAGCAAGGCACGAGCAGTACTTC
TRBV5-6	TRBJ2-7	11	few	.	CASSRTGEQYF	TGTGCCAGCAGCCGAACAGGGGAGCAGTACTTC
TRBV10-3	TRBJ2-5	15	.	TRBD2	CAISAIAGVQETQYF	TGTGCCATCAGTGCGATAGCGGGGGTCCAAGAGACCCAGTACTTC
TRBV5-6	TRBJ1-1	13	few	.	CASSRRQNTEAFF	TGTGCCAGCAGCCGACGGCAGAACACTGAAGCTTTCTTT
TRBV29-1	TRBJ2-5	12	.	.	CSVVQGQETQYF	TGCAGCGTTGTACAGGGCCAAGAGACCCAGTACTTC
TRBV27	TRBJ2-5	16	.	TRBD2	CASSPGLAGAWETQYF	TGTGCCAGCAGTCCGGGACTAGCGGGGGCCTGGGAGACCCAGTACTTC
TRBV5-1	TRBJ2-1	15	.	.	CASSLVGGQHNEQFF	TGCGCCAGCAGCTTGGTAGGAGGACAGCACAATGAGCAGTTCTTC
TRBV5-6	TRBJ1-2	14	.	.	CASSSIRGGYGYTF	TGTGCCAGCAGCTCCATCAGGGGCGGCTATGGCTACACCTTC
TRBV7-2	TRBJ1-1	16	.	TRBD1	CASSLVAGGRDTEAFF	TGTGCCAGCAGCTTAGTAGCAGGGGGCAGGGACACTGAAGCTTTCTTT
TRBV2	TRBJ1-2	13	few	.	CASSVTGGVGGTF	TGTGCCAGCAGTGTCACAGGAGGAGTCGGTGGCACCTTC
TRBV7-2	TRBJ1-5	13	.	.	CASSFRGGQPQHF	TGTGCCAGCAGCTTCAGGGGAGGCCAGCCCCAGCATTTT
TRBV7-6	TRBJ2-5	14	few	TRBD2	CASGRTSGQETRYF	TGTGCCAGCGGGAGGACTAGTGGGCAAGAGACCCGGTACTTC
TRBV5-6	TRBJ2-1	18	few	.	CASSSGTTGTVYVDEQFF	TGTGCCAGCAGCTCAGGCACTACAGGGACCGTTTACGTCGATGAGCAGTTCTTC
TRBV28	TRBJ2-7	16	.	TRBD2	CASSFSPGLAGPEQYF	TGTGCCAGCAGTTTTTCGCCGGGACTAGCGGGTCCCGAGCAGTACTTC
TRBV7-2	TRBJ2-7	12	few	.	CASSSYPAEQYF	TGTGCCAGCAGCTCCTATCCCGCCGAGCAGTACTTC
TRBV13	TRBJ2-6	19	few	.	CASSPADGTPDHGANVLTF	TGTGCCAGCAGTCCCGCGGATGGGACACCAGATCACGGGGCCAACGTCCTGACTTTC
TRBV11-2	TRBJ1-2	14	few	TRBD1	CASSPILGQFGYTF	TGTGCCAGCAGCCCAATCCTGGGACAGTTTGGCTACACCTTC